This is a list of T cell receptor beta chains from one sample in a study of T cell responses to AZD1222 COVID-19 vaccine. Some clones are missing from TCRdb's copy, which holds only in-frame ones; the method was immunoSEQ multiplex PCR. Of roughly 120,000 clones detected, under 95% appear once; the ten largest clones hold approximately 5%. The sequencing used peripheral blood, collected 28 days after the second AZD1222 dose. The receptor set was obtained from an adult who received the AZD1222 COVID-19 vaccine. The CDR3 runs from the conserved cysteine through the conserved F or W.

v_call cdr3_length cdr3_aa
TRBV7-2 13 CASSLQPRETQYF
TRBV7-6 18 CASSQRSGGEFVYNEQFF
TRBV5-1 13 CASSLTSLNEQFF
TRBV5-5 18 CASSLVAGVRISSYEQYF
TRBV9 16 CASAQYRGPGYNEQFF
TRBV7-2 13 CASGEPNTGELFF
TRBV29-1 11 CSVKMNTEAFF
TRBV19 12 CASSRGQSEAFF
TRBV6-5 12 CAVATGGIGYTF
TRBV27 15 CASSYWSIRRGEQYF
TRBV19 13 CASSAGLAYEQYF
TRBV9 14 CASSVGDDNYGYTF
TRBV6-5 15 CASSQLTRMNTEAFF
TRBV5-8 12 CASSFLGKPQHF
TRBV5-6 16 CASSEPRGARTGELFF
TRBV19 17 CASSIYFQGAINQPQHF
TRBV5-4 14 CASSPEQGWDGYTF
TRBV19 17 CASSTSALTRRQETQYF
TRBV10-3 18 CAISERNLAGGLRNEQFF
TRBV19 16 CASTGTGRTSNQPQHF
TRBV2 15 CASSGTQVTNYGYTF
TRBV27 14 CASSLGSGNNEQFF
TRBV6-5 15 CASRRDTGSFYEQYF
TRBV6-6 14 CASSYSSGDTEAFF
TRBV15 15 CATSRDRGGNYGYTF
TRBV29-1 12 CSVEVGRETQYF
TRBV5-1 16 CASSLALGDMNTEAFF
TRBV4-3 14 CASSQDWATGELFF
TRBV6-1 14 CASRWTGSNEKLFF
TRBV27 11 CASTRGVEQYF
TRBV5-1 14 CASSLSRGYETQYF
TRBV19 15 CASSIGSGSADTQYF
TRBV3-1/TRBV3-2 13 CASSTRGNTEAFF
TRBV9 14 CASSVGLRRETQYF
TRBV5-1 12 CASSLRQETQYF
TRBV7-8 13 CASSYSGTDTQYF